Listed below are T cell receptor beta chains from one sample, sequenced in a study of beta chain features in type 1 diabetes. The repertoire was sequenced with immunoSEQ multiplex PCR; TCRdb's copy has only in-frame clones and lacks some. The table shows approximately 600,000 clones, with 9.5% to 15% occurring only once. Sequencing was done on a sample of naive CD4+ T cells from blood. The source is a man aged 25-45 years with type 1 diabetes. CDR3s include the opening cysteine and the closing phenylalanine or tryptophan. A D gene is named only where the DNA matches it firmly. Part of the rows lack a size; the others show once, few, many or a class for expanded clones.

V gene: TRBV18; J gene: TRBJ1-5; clone size: NA; D gene: NA; CDR3 protein: CASSPRGSDSNQPQHF; CDR3 DNA: TGTGCCAGCTCACCACGGGGATCCGATAGCAATCAGCCCCAGCATTTT
V gene: TRBV5-6; J gene: TRBJ1-4; clone size: NA; D gene: NA; CDR3 protein: CASSLGQGVEKLFF; CDR3 DNA: TGTGCCAGCAGCTTGGGTCAGGGAGTTGAAAAACTGTTTTTT
V gene: TRBV4-3; J gene: TRBJ1-5; clone size: few; D gene: TRBD1; CDR3 protein: CASSRGQGNQPQHF; CDR3 DNA: TGCGCCAGCAGCCGGGGACAGGGGAATCAGCCCCAGCATTTT
V gene: TRBV15; J gene: TRBJ2-2; clone size: NA; D gene: NA; CDR3 protein: CATSRDQSGTGELFF; CDR3 DNA: TGTGCCACCAGCAGAGATCAGTCGGGGACCGGGGAGCTGTTTTTT
V gene: TRBV7-9; J gene: TRBJ2-1; clone size: NA; D gene: NA; CDR3 protein: CASSNPREALKPFF; CDR3 DNA: TGTGCCAGCAGTAATCCCAGGGAAGCCCTAAAGCCGTTCTTC
V gene: TRBV18; J gene: TRBJ1-5; clone size: NA; D gene: TRBD1; CDR3 protein: CASSPPTGLNQPQHF; CDR3 DNA: TGTGCCAGCTCACCACCGACAGGGCTAAATCAGCCCCAGCATTTT
V gene: TRBV7-2; J gene: TRBJ2-1; clone size: few; D gene: NA; CDR3 protein: CASSSSAGHPYNEQFF; CDR3 DNA: TGTGCCAGCAGTTCTTCAGCGGGCCACCCCTACAATGAGCAGTTCTTC
V gene: TRBV27; J gene: TRBJ1-6; clone size: NA; D gene: NA; CDR3 protein: CASSLAASYNSPLHF; CDR3 DNA: TGTGCCAGCAGTTTGGCGGCCTCCTATAATTCACCCCTCCACTTT
V gene: TRBV7-2; J gene: TRBJ2-2; clone size: NA; D gene: NA; CDR3 protein: CASSLGEGTGELFF; CDR3 DNA: TGTGCCAGCAGCTTAGGTGAAGGCACCGGGGAGCTGTTTTTT
V gene: TRBV29-1; J gene: TRBJ1-3; clone size: few; D gene: TRBD1; CDR3 protein: CSVDRGLSGNTIYF; CDR3 DNA: TGCAGCGTGGACAGGGGACTCTCTGGAAACACCATATATTTT
V gene: TRBV7-2; J gene: TRBJ1-2; clone size: few; D gene: NA; CDR3 protein: CASREPGAYGYTF; CDR3 DNA: TGTGCCAGCAGAGAGCCAGGGGCCTATGGCTACACCTTC
V gene: TRBV7-2; J gene: TRBJ2-7; clone size: few; D gene: NA; CDR3 protein: CASSLMSGSSYEQYF; CDR3 DNA: TGTGCCAGCAGCTTAATGAGTGGCAGCTCGTACGAGCAGTACTTC
V gene: TRBV7-9; J gene: TRBJ2-7; clone size: few; D gene: TRBD1; CDR3 protein: CASSLALGTGSHEQYF; CDR3 DNA: TGTGCCAGCAGCTTAGCGCTCGGGACAGGGTCCCACGAGCAGTACTTC
V gene: TRBV23-1; J gene: TRBJ1-5; clone size: NA; D gene: TRBD1; CDR3 protein: CASSQRTTGGLKGSQHF; CDR3 DNA: TGCGCCAGCAGTCAACGTACAACAGGGGGCCTCAAGGGGTCCCAGCATTTT
V gene: TRBV11-2; J gene: TRBJ1-6; clone size: NA; D gene: NA; CDR3 protein: CASSLADSAPLHF; CDR3 DNA: TGTGCCAGCAGCTTGGCGGACAGCGCACCCCTCCACTTT
V gene: TRBV7-2; J gene: TRBJ2-7; clone size: NA; D gene: TRBD1; CDR3 protein: CASSPDRGRSYEQYF; CDR3 DNA: TGTGCCAGCAGCCCGGACAGGGGGCGTAGTTACGAGCAGTACTTC